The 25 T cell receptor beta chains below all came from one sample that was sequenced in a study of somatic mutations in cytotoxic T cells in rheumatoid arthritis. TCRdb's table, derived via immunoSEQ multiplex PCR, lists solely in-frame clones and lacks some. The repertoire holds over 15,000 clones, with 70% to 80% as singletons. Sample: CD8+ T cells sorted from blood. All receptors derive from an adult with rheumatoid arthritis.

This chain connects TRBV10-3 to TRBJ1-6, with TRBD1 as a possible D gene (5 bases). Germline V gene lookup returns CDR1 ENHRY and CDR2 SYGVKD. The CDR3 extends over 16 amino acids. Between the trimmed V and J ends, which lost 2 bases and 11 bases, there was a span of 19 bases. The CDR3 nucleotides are TGTGCCATCAGTGAGCCGGGAGGGTTGGAGGGGACACCCCTCCACTTT. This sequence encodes CAISEPGGLEGTPLHF.

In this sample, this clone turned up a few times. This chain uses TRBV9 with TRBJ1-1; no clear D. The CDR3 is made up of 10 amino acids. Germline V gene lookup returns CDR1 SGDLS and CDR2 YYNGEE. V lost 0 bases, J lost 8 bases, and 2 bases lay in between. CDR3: CASSVGEAFF. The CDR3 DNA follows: TGTGCCAGCAGCGTAGGCGAAGCTTTCTTT.

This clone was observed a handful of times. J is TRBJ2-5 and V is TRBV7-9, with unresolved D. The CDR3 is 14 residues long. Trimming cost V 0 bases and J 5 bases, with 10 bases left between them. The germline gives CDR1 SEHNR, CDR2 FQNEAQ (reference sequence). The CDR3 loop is CASSLALSFETQYF. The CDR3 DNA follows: TGTGCCAGCAGCTTAGCGCTCTCGTTTGAGACCCAGTACTTC.

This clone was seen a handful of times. The CDR3 sequence: CSHPGNYGYTF. DNA of the CDR3: TGCAGCCATCCAGGGAACTATGGCTACACCTTC. The chain employs TRBV20-1 and TRBJ1-2; D is perhaps TRBD1 (5 bases). Per the germline V gene, CDR1 is DFQATT and CDR2 is SNEGSKA (reference sequence). The CDR3 has 11 residues.

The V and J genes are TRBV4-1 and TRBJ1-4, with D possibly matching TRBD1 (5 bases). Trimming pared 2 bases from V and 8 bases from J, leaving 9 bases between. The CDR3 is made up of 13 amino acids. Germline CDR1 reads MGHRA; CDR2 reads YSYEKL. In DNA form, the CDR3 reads TGCGCCAGCAGCCAACGGGGGGTGGAAAAACTGTTTTTT. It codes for CASSQRGVEKLFF.

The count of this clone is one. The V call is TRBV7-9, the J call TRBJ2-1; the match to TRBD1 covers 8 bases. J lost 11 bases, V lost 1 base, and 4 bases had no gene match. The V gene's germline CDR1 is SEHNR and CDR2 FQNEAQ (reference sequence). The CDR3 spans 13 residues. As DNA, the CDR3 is TGTGCCAGCAGCTTAGGAGGACAGGGTAAGCAGTTCTTC. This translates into CASSLGGQGKQFF.

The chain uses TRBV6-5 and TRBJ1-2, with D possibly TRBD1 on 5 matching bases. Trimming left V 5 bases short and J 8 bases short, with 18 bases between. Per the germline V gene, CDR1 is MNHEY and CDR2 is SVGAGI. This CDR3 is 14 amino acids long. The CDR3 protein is CASSEVSGARGYTF. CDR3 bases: TGTGCCAGCAGTGAAGTGTCCGGGGCCAGGGGCTACACCTTC.

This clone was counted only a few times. CDR3 region: CASSLVGSSGANVLTF. CDR3 nucleotide sequence: TGTGCCAGCAGCTTGGTAGGGAGCTCTGGGGCCAACGTCCTGACTTTC. The chain joins TRBV5-6 to TRBJ2-6, with TRBD2 as a possible D gene (5 bases). CDR1 is SGHDT, CDR2 YYEEEE, per germline. The V end lost 0 bases, the J end lost 0 bases, and 7 bases lay between the germline ends. This CDR3 spans 16 amino acids.

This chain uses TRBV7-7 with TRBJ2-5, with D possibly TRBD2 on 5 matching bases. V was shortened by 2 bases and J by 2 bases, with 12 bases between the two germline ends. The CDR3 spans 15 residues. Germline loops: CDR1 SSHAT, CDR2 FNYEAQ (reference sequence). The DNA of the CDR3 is TGTGCCAGCAGCTTACGGGGAGCGTCTCAAGAGACCCAGTACTTC. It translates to CASSLRGASQETQYF.

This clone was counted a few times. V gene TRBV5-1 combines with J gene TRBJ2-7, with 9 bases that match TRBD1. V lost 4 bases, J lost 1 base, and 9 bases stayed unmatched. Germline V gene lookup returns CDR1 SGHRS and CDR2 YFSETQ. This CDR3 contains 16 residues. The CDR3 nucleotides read TGCGCCAGCAGCGGGGGGACGGGACAGGGTTCCTACGAGCAGTACTTC. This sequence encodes CASSGGTGQGSYEQYF.

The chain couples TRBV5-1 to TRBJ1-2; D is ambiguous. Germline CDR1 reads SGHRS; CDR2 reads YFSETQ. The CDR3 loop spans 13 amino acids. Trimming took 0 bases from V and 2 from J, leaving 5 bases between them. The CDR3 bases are TGCGCCAGCAGCTTGGTCTTGAACTATGGCTACACCTTC. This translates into CASSLVLNYGYTF.

The CDR3 DNA is TGCGCCAGCAGCCAGATTGGGACAGTCTACAATGAGCAGTTCTTC. Its protein product is CASSQIGTVYNEQFF. The chain has TRBV4-1 and TRBJ2-1; 7 bases map to TRBD1. Germline V gene lookup returns CDR1 MGHRA and CDR2 YSYEKL. V shed 3 bases, J shed 3 bases, and the junction held 5 bases outside the gene matches. CDR3 length: 15 amino acids.

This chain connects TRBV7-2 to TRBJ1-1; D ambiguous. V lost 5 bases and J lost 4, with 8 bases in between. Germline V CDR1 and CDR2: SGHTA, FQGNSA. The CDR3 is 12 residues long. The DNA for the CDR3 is TGTGCCAGCAGCCCACGGACCACTGAAGCTTTCTTT. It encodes CASSPRTTEAFF.

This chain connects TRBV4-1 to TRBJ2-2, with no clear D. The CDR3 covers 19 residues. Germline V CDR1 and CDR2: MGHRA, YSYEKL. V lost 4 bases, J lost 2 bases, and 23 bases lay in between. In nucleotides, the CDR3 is TGCGCCAGCAGCCTACAAGGGCCCAAAGGCCACCAAAACACCGGGGAGCTGTTTTTT. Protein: CASSLQGPKGHQNTGELFF.

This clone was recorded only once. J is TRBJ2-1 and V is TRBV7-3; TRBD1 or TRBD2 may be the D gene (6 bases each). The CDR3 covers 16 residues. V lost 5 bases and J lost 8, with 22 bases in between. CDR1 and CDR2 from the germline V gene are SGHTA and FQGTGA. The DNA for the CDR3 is TGTGCCAGCAGCCCCTACCCGGGGGCGGTATTCGATGAGCAGTTCTTC. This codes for CASSPYPGAVFDEQFF. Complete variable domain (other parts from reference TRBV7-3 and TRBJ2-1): GAGVSQTPSNKVTEKGKYVELRCDPISGHTALYWYRQSLGQGPEFLIYFQGTGAADDSGLPNDRFFAVRPEGSVSTLKIQRTERGDSAVYLCASSPYPGAVFDEQFFGPGTRLTVL.

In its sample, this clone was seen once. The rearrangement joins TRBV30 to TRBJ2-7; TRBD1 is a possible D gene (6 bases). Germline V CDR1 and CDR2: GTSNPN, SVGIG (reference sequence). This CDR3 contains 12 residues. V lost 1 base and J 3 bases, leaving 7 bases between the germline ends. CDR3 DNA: TGTGCCTGGAGTGGGACAGTCTACGAGCAGTACTTC. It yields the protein CAWSGTVYEQYF.

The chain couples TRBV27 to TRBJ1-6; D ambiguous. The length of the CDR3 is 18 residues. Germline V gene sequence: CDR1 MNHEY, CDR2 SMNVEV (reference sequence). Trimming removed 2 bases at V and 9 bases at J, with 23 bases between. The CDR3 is CASSLQSDVHIWGSPLHF. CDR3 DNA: TGTGCCAGCAGTTTACAGTCGGACGTTCATATATGGGGTTCACCCCTCCACTTT.

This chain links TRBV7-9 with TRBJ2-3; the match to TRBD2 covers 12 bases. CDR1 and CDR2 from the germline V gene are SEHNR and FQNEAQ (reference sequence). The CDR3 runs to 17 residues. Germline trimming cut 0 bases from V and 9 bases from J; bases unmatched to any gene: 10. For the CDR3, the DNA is TGTGCCAGCAGCTTAGCACCCCGGCTAGCGGGGGGGAAGACGCAGTATTTT. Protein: CASSLAPRLAGGKTQYF.

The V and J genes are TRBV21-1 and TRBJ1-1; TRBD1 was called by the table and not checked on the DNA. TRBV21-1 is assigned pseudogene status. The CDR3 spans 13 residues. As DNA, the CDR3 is TGTGCCAGCAGCAGACAGGGGAACACTGAAGCTTTCTTT. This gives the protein CASSRQGNTEAFF.

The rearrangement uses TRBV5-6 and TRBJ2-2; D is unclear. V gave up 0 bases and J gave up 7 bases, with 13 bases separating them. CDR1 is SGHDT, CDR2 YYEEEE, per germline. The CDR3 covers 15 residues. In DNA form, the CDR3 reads TGTGCCAGCAGCTTGGGATCTGACGGCTACGGGGAGCTGTTTTTT. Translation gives CASSLGSDGYGELFF. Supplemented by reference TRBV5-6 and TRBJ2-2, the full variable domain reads DAGVTQSPTHLIKTRGQQVTLRCSPKSGHDTVSWYQQALGQGPQFIFQYYEEEERQRGNFPDRFSGHQFPNYSSELNVNALLLGDSALYLCASSLGSDGYGELFFGEGSRLTVL.

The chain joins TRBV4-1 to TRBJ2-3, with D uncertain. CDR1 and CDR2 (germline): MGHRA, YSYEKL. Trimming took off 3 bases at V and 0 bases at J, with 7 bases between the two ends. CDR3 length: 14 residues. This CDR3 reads CASSHRVSTDTQYF. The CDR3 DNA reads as TGCGCCAGCAGCCATCGGGTCAGCACAGATACGCAGTATTTT.

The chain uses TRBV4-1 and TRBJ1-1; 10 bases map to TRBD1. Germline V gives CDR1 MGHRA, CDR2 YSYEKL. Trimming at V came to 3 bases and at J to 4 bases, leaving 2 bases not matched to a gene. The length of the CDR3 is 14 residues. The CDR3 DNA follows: TGCGCCAGCAGCCAGGGACAGGGGATCACTGAAGCTTTCTTT. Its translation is CASSQGQGITEAFF.

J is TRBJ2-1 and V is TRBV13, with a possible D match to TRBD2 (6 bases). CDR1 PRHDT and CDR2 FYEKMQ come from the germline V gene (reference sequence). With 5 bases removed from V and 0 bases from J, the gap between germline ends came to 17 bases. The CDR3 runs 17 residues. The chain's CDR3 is CASSPTLARSSYNEQFF. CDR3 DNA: TGTGCCAGCAGCCCGACGCTAGCGAGGAGCTCCTACAATGAGCAGTTCTTC.

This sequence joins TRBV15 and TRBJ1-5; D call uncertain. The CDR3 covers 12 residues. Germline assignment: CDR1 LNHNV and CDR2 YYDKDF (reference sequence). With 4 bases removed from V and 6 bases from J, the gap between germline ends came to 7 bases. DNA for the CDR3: TGTGCCACCAGCACTGACCTTCAGCCCCAGCATTTT. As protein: CATSTDLQPQHF.

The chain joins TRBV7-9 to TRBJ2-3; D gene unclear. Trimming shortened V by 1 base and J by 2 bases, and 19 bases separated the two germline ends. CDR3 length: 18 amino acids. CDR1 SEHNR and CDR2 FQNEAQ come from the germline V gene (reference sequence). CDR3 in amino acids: CASSLVASWPVHTDTQYF. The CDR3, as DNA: TGTGCCAGCAGCTTAGTTGCGTCGTGGCCCGTCCACACAGATACGCAGTATTTT.